This T cell receptor beta chain comes out of a study of cytomegalovirus exposure and HLA in healthy donors. Study-level information: Unique TCR beta sequences numbering some 110 million came from roughly 180 million T cells in an earlier analysis. Study-wide results and limits: As was reported, the classifier diagnosed cytomegalovirus status with high specificity and sensitivity. Fewer N-insertions than the roughly 650-donor mean were reportedly shown by an Asian-associated ancestry cluster in a later analysis. In the analysis, some V segments, TRBV6-2 and TRBV6-3 included, were excluded as indistinguishable.

The CDR3 loop spans 12 amino acids. Germline V gene lookup returns CDR1 GTSNPN and CDR2 SVGIG (reference sequence). V lost 1 base, J lost 12 bases, and 7 bases stayed unmatched. For this clone: Its target is not known.

Amplification used 60 Vbeta primers and 13 Jbeta primers. Produced via immunoSEQ multiplex PCR; TCRdb's table is partial and in-frame only. This sample has about 140,000 clones; 75% to 80% occur once, and the top ten carry 1.5% to 2%. The sequence was obtained from a woman in her 30s in good health and CMV-seronegative. The material sequenced was PBMCs. The J gene is TRBJ1-2, the V gene TRBV30; 8 bases agree with TRBD1. For the CDR3, the DNA is TGTGCCTGGAGTGGCGGACAGGGTAGACACACCTTC. Its translation is CAWSGGQGRHTF.